These T cell receptor beta chains were read from a single sample in a study of early T cells in non-severe SARS-CoV-2 infection. TCRdb itself ran the 5' RACE reads through MiXCR, one entry per CDR3 protein. In the table there are 100,000 or so distinct CDR3 sequences, less than 15% of which are singletons. Material: whole blood. These receptors all stem from an adult who was a healthcare worker with PCR-confirmed SARS-CoV-2 infection or an uninfected control (not recorded which). The CDR3 runs from the conserved cysteine through the conserved F or W. Fields, in order: V gene, D gene, clone size, J gene, CDR3 protein, CDR3 DNA. D genes are given only for firm matches. The size field is filled for only some rows; it gives once, few, many or a size class.

TRBV5-1	.	few	TRBJ1-5	CASSLIGGLNQPQHF	TGCGCCAGCAGCTTGATCGGCGGCTTAAATCAGCCCCAGCATTTT
TRBV13	.	many	TRBJ2-2	CASSTGLATGELFF	TGTGCCAGCAGCACAGGGTTAGCTACCGGGGAGCTGTTTTTT
TRBV29-1	TRBD2	many	TRBJ2-5	CSVGAGVGQETQYF	TGCAGCGTTGGGGCGGGAGTAGGTCAAGAGACCCAGTACTTC
TRBV11-2	.	few	TRBJ2-3	CASSLGPVTDTQYF	TGTGCCAGCAGCTTAGGGCCTGTAACAGATACGCAGTATTTT
TRBV6-1	.	.	TRBJ1-3	CASSSETSSGNTIYF	TGTGCCAGCAGTTCCGAGACGAGCTCTGGAAACACCATATATTTT
TRBV30	.	.	TRBJ1-2	CAWSSGGGQGYGYTF	TGTGCCTGGAGCTCAGGTGGGGGGCAAGGTTATGGCTACACCTTC
TRBV4-3	.	few	TRBJ1-5	CASSQDRGTQHF	TGCGCCAGCAGCCAAGATCGGGGCACCCAGCATTTT
TRBV7-2	.	.	TRBJ2-1	CASSSLGASNEQFF	TGTGCCAGCAGCTCCCTGGGTGCAAGCAATGAGCAGTTCTTC
TRBV12-5	TRBD2	few	TRBJ2-5	CASGSGTSGEETQYF	TGTGCTAGTGGTTCGGGGACTAGCGGGGAGGAGACCCAGTACTTC
TRBV6-2/TRBV6-3	.	.	TRBJ1-5	CASSRKGGANQPQHF	TGTGCCAGCAGCAGAAAAGGGGGTGCCAATCAGCCCCAGCATTTT
TRBV11-2	.	.	TRBJ2-1	CASSLDAAHNEQFF	TGTGCCAGCAGCTTAGATGCCGCCCACAATGAGCAGTTCTTC
TRBV28	.	.	TRBJ1-2	CASSGGAGDYGYTF	TGTGCCAGTTCTGGCGGTGCAGGAGACTATGGCTACACCTTC
TRBV4-3	TRBD2	.	TRBJ2-1	CASSQGRYSGPNEQFF	TGCGCCAGCAGCCAAGGTCGCTATAGCGGGCCCAATGAGCAGTTCTTC
TRBV4-1	TRBD2	.	TRBJ2-1	CASSQDGLANEQFF	TGCGCCAGCAGCCAAGATGGACTAGCCAATGAGCAGTTCTTC
TRBV20-1	.	.	TRBJ2-1	CSARTRGSYNEQFF	TGCAGTGCTAGGACCCGGGGCTCCTACAATGAGCAGTTCTTC
TRBV4-2	.	many	TRBJ1-4	CASSQEGSRGREKLFF	TGTGCCAGCAGCCAGGAAGGCTCGCGGGGCAGGGAAAAACTGTTTTTT
TRBV20-1	TRBD1	few	TRBJ2-1	CSAGQGVNEQFF	TGCAGTGCCGGACAGGGGGTCAATGAGCAGTTCTTC
TRBV29-1	.	many	TRBJ2-1	CSVVFLAKGANEQFF	TGCAGCGTTGTTTTCTTGGCAAAAGGGGCCAATGAGCAGTTCTTC
TRBV27	.	.	TRBJ1-6	CASSYGGSYNSPLHF	TGTGCCAGCAGTTACGGGGGCTCCTATAATTCACCCCTCCACTTT
TRBV13	TRBD2	many	TRBJ2-3	CASSSERDLGRNTQYF	TGTGCCAGCAGCTCCGAGCGGGACCTAGGTCGGAATACGCAGTATTTT
TRBV12-3/TRBV12-4	.	many	TRBJ2-1	CASITSIGYSYNEQFF	TGTGCCAGCATCACCTCAATAGGGTACTCCTACAATGAGCAGTTCTTC
TRBV20-1	.	.	TRBJ2-3	CSAREVEYTQYF	TGCAGTGCTAGAGAGGTTGAGTATACGCAGTATTTT
TRBV6-6	.	.	TRBJ2-1	CASSSAIWGAIRGNEQFF	TGTGCCAGCAGCTCGGCCATTTGGGGGGCTATTAGAGGGAATGAGCAGTTCTTC
TRBV6-5	.	.	TRBJ2-5	CASSYSKDSETQYF	TGTGCCAGCAGTTACTCGAAGGATTCTGAGACCCAGTACTTC
TRBV29-1	.	few	TRBJ1-2	CSAGERGYTF	TGCAGCGCAGGGGAGAGGGGCTACACCTTC